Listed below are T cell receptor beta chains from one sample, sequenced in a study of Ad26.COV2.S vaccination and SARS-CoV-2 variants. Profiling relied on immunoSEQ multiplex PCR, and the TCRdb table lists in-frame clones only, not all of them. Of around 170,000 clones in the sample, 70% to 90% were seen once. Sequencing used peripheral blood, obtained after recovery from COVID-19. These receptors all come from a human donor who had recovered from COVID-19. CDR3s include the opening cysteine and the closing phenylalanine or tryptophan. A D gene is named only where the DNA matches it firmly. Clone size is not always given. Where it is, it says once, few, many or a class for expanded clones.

TGTGCCAGCAGTGAAGGGTCAGGAACTAACTATGGCTACACCTTC | CASSEGSGTNYGYTF | . | TRBJ1-2 | TRBV6-1 | .
TGTGCCAGCAGCTCGGACACGAGCAGCGGGAAGCCCCAGCATTTT | CASSSDTSSGKPQHF | . | TRBJ1-5 | TRBV14 | .
TGTGCCAGCAGCCAAGATGCGGGCAAAGAGACCCAGTACTTC | CASSQDAGKETQYF | . | TRBJ2-5 | TRBV3-1/TRBV3-2 | .
TGTGCCAGCAGCTTAGGGCGGGGGCCCGACCGTCAGTACTTC | CASSLGRGPDRQYF | . | TRBJ2-7 | TRBV11-1 | .
TGTGCCAGCAGCCAACGTGGGACTAATGAAAAACTGTTTTTT | CASSQRGTNEKLFF | . | TRBJ1-4 | TRBV3-1/TRBV3-2 | .
TGTGCCACCAGCAGCCGGGCAGACACCTCTGGAAACACCATATATTTT | CATSSRADTSGNTIYF | . | TRBJ1-3 | TRBV15 | .
TGTGCCAGCAGATGGCGAAACACCATATATTTT | CASRWRNTIYF | . | TRBJ1-3 | TRBV25-1 | once
TGTGCCAGCGGCGCAGGGGTTTACGAAAAACTGTTTTTT | CASGAGVYEKLFF | . | TRBJ1-4 | TRBV12-3/TRBV12-4 | .
TGCGCCAGCAGCCAGGTCCGGGACGAGCAGTACTTC | CASSQVRDEQYF | . | TRBJ2-7 | TRBV4-1 | .
TGTGCCAGCAGCCAAGAAGGGGCAGAAGCTTTCTTT | CASSQEGAEAFF | . | TRBJ1-1 | TRBV4-2 | .
TGTGCCAGCAGCGGTACTAGAAACACTGAAGCTTTCTTT | CASSGTRNTEAFF | . | TRBJ1-1 | TRBV6-5 | .
TGTGCTAGTGGTTTCTCCGCCCTAGCGGGGGGCACAGATACGCAGTATTTT | CASGFSALAGGTDTQYF | TRBD2 | TRBJ2-3 | TRBV12-5 | .
TGTGCCAGTAGTACACTTCTTAGGGACGACTCTGGAAACACCATATATTTT | CASSTLLRDDSGNTIYF | . | TRBJ1-3 | TRBV19 | .
TGTGCCAGCAGCCAATATCAGGCCCAGGGGGCATATGGCTACACCTTC | CASSQYQAQGAYGYTF | TRBD1 | TRBJ1-2 | TRBV14 | .
TGTGCCAGCAGTATTCGCGGGGAGCTGTTTTTT | CASSIRGELFF | . | TRBJ2-2 | TRBV6-5 | .
TGTGCCAGCAGCTCCCCCCGGACTAGCGGGAACACCGGGGAGCTGTTTTTT | CASSSPRTSGNTGELFF | TRBD2 | TRBJ2-2 | TRBV6-2/TRBV6-3 | .
TGTGCCAGCAGTGACGTGGGTACGCAGTATTTT | CASSDVGTQYF | . | TRBJ2-3 | TRBV2 | .
TGCGCCAGCAGCCCCGGGACTAGCGGCTACAATGAGCAGTTCTTC | CASSPGTSGYNEQFF | TRBD2 | TRBJ2-1 | TRBV5-1 | once
TGCGCCAGGGGGAAACAGGGGCTATACCTCATATCGAGCAATCAGCCCCAGCATTTT | CARGKQGLYLISSNQPQHF | TRBD1 | TRBJ1-5 | TRBV5-1 | .
TGCGCCAGCAGGGACATACGGATGAACACTGAAGCTTTCTTT | CASRDIRMNTEAFF | . | TRBJ1-1 | TRBV4-1 | .
TGTGCCAGCAGTCCGACAGCTAACTATGGCTACACCTTC | CASSPTANYGYTF | . | TRBJ1-2 | TRBV7-3 | .
TGCGCCAGCAGCTTACAGTCAGGGCCACACTTCACAGATACGCAGTATTTT | CASSLQSGPHFTDTQYF | . | TRBJ2-3 | TRBV5-1 | once
TGTGCCAGCAGCAGTTACAGGGAGGGAACCGGGCCCCAGCATTTT | CASSSYREGTGPQHF | . | TRBJ1-5 | TRBV5-6 | .
TGTGCCAGCAGCTTAACTGGGGGCTCCTACGAGCAGTACTTC | CASSLTGGSYEQYF | . | TRBJ2-7 | TRBV7-9 | .
TGTGCCAGCAGCGCCCACACGGGAAACACCATATATTTT | CASSAHTGNTIYF | . | TRBJ1-3 | TRBV28 | few
TGTGCCAGCAGCACCGGAGGGACAGATCTAGAAAAACTGTTTTTT | CASSTGGTDLEKLFF | TRBD1 | TRBJ1-4 | TRBV3-1/TRBV3-2 | once
TGTGCCAGCAGTCTTCGACAGGGATGGGAAAAACTGTTTTTT | CASSLRQGWEKLFF | TRBD1 | TRBJ1-4 | TRBV27 | .
TGTGCCAGCAGCTTGGCAACCGTCAATGAGCAGTTCTTC | CASSLATVNEQFF | . | TRBJ2-1 | TRBV5-6 | .
TGTGCCAGCAGTTTTAACTTCGTCGGCATAACCTACAATGAGCAGTTCTTC | CASSFNFVGITYNEQFF | . | TRBJ2-1 | TRBV27 | .
TGTGCCAGCCACACGTCGGACAGGGCTGGAAACACCATATATTTT | CASHTSDRAGNTIYF | TRBD1 | TRBJ1-3 | TRBV28 | .
TGTGCCAGCAGTTTCATATCGACAGGGAAGGACGAGCAGTACTTC | CASSFISTGKDEQYF | TRBD1 | TRBJ2-7 | TRBV6-5 | .
TGTGCCAGCAGTTTCCTCGACGGGGGCACCGGGGAGCTGTTTTTT | CASSFLDGGTGELFF | . | TRBJ2-2 | TRBV27 | .
TGTGCCAGCAGCCCCGGGACAGTTAATTCACCCCTCCACTTT | CASSPGTVNSPLHF | TRBD1 | TRBJ1-6 | TRBV7-2 | .
TGTGCCAGCAGCGCAACTAGCGGGGGTTACAATGAGCAGTTCTTC | CASSATSGGYNEQFF | TRBD2 | TRBJ2-1 | TRBV7-6 | .
TGTGCCAGCAGCTTGGGTAGGGACTATGGCTACACCTTC | CASSLGRDYGYTF | . | TRBJ1-2 | TRBV5-4 | .
TGTGCCATCAGGAACGGGGACACCAAGACTAGCGGAGTCTACGAGCAGTACTTC | CAIRNGDTKTSGVYEQYF | TRBD2 | TRBJ2-7 | TRBV10-3 | .
TGTGCCACCAGCAGGTCTAGAAACACCATATATTTT | CATSRSRNTIYF | . | TRBJ1-3 | TRBV15 | .
TGTGCCAGCAGCCCGGGACTAGCGGGAGAGACCCAGTACTTC | CASSPGLAGETQYF | TRBD2 | TRBJ2-5 | TRBV5-8 | once
TGCAGCGTTGAAATACTCAGGGGCAGGGGAGGCCAAGAGACCCAGTACTTC | CSVEILRGRGGQETQYF | . | TRBJ2-5 | TRBV29-1 | .
TGTGTCAGCAGCTTAGGGGCGCGATCTGAAGCTTTCTTT | CVSSLGARSEAFF | . | TRBJ1-1 | TRBV7-3 | .
TGTGCCACCAGCCTGTGGTCCGGGGAGCTGTTTTTT | CATSLWSGELFF | . | TRBJ2-2 | TRBV15 | .
TGTGCCAGCTCACACATCACAGGGGGTGAGGATTCACCCCTCCACTTT | CASSHITGGEDSPLHF | TRBD1 | TRBJ1-6 | TRBV18 | .
TGTGCCAGCAGCCTAGGGACTAGCGGGGGCACAGATACGCAGTATTTT | CASSLGTSGGTDTQYF | TRBD2 | TRBJ2-3 | TRBV11-3 | .
TGTGCCAGCAGCTCCGGGACAGGGGGCGCTTTCTTT | CASSSGTGGAFF | TRBD1 | TRBJ1-1 | TRBV28 | .
TGCAGTGCTAGTGTGTCCTTTGGGGGTCAGCCCCAGCATTTT | CSASVSFGGQPQHF | . | TRBJ1-5 | TRBV20-1 | .
TGTGCCAGCAATTACAGTCATCAGCCCCAGCATTTT | CASNYSHQPQHF | . | TRBJ1-5 | TRBV12-1 | .
TGTGCCAGCAGTTACGCGGACAGCGATGGCTACACCTTC | CASSYADSDGYTF | . | TRBJ1-2 | TRBV6-5 | .
TGTGCCAGCCGCACGAACACCGGGGAGCTGTTTTTT | CASRTNTGELFF | . | TRBJ2-2 | TRBV7-9 | .
TGTGCCAGCAGTTTATATATCGGGGGTCCGACCTACGAGCAGTACTTC | CASSLYIGGPTYEQYF | . | TRBJ2-7 | TRBV28 | .
TGTGCCAGCCCACTCTGGACAGGAGTTTACTACGAGCAGTACTTC | CASPLWTGVYYEQYF | TRBD1 | TRBJ2-7 | TRBV5-8 | .
TGTGCCAGCAGTAACTCAGTTGCAACTAATGAAAAACTGTTTTTT | CASSNSVATNEKLFF | . | TRBJ1-4 | TRBV7-9 | .
TGCGCCAGCAGCTTGACAGGCAGCTCTGGGGCCAACGTCCTGACTTTC | CASSLTGSSGANVLTF | . | TRBJ2-6 | TRBV5-1 | .
TGCGCCAGCAGCCCCTTGACAGGGATCTCCTACGAGCAGTACTTC | CASSPLTGISYEQYF | TRBD1 | TRBJ2-7 | TRBV4-1 | .
TGTGCCATCAGTGATCTATCCTACGAGCAGTACTTC | CAISDLSYEQYF | . | TRBJ2-7 | TRBV10-3 | .
TGTGCCAGCAGCTTGTATTACGGGACAACATACGAGCAGTACTTC | CASSLYYGTTYEQYF | . | TRBJ2-7 | TRBV5-8 | .
TGTGCCAGCAGCTTAGTCCTTTCGAACACCGGGGAGCTGTTTTTT | CASSLVLSNTGELFF | . | TRBJ2-2 | TRBV7-7 | .
TGTGCCAGCAGCTCCCAAATGACTAGCGGAGCCTACGAGCAGTACTTC | CASSSQMTSGAYEQYF | TRBD2 | TRBJ2-7 | TRBV11-2 | .